The entry below gives a single T cell receptor (beta chain) sequence along with its context. This record comes from a study of blood T cell repertoires in COVID-19. The wider study: Some COVID-19 samples were acute and others convalescent; all came from the United States, Italy and Spain. T cells, B-cell-depleted T cells, or PBMCs supplied cDNA or gDNA.

As handled by the study authors: Amplified reference gene primers provided the basis for estimating nucleated cell counts. Assay: immunoSEQ multiplex PCR; the TCRdb copy retains only in-frame clones and omits some. D and trimming were read from the DNA, whereas the V and J calls and clone size are those reported in that table. This table holds over 200,000 clones, around 88% found once. The sample taken for sequencing was peripheral blood. The sequence derives from a man older than 75 with acute or convalescent COVID-19.

CDR3 sequence reads: CASSYGQDTEAFF. The CDR3 DNA follows: TGTGCCAGCAGTTACGGACAAGACACTGAAGCTTTCTTT. V and J are TRBV27 and TRBJ1-1, with a weak D call TRBD1 (5 bases). This CDR3 region has 13 residues. The germline CDR1 and CDR2 sequences are MNHEY and SMNVEV (reference sequence). Trimming removed 4 bases at V and 3 bases at J, with 9 bases between.